One and the same sample provided the 12 T cell receptor beta chains below, sequenced in a study of blood T cell repertoires in COVID-19. Produced via immunoSEQ multiplex PCR; TCRdb's table is partial and in-frame only. The sample yields 200,000 to 250,000 clones, approximately 80% seen once. The sequenced sample was PBMCs or T cells enriched from blood (not recorded which). The receptors derive from a woman aged 55-69 years who had recovered from COVID-19.

The chain combines TRBV10-3 with TRBJ2-3, with D perhaps TRBD1 (5 bases). The V end lost 0 bases, the J end lost 0 bases, and 10 bases lay between the germline ends. CDR1 and CDR2 (germline): ENHRY, SYGVKD. There are 16 residues in the CDR3. The CDR3 DNA sequence: TGTGCCATCAGTGAGTCGAACCAGGGTAGCACAGATACGCAGTATTTT. It yields the protein CAISESNQGSTDTQYF.

J is TRBJ1-4 and V is TRBV5-5; 7 nucleotides agree with TRBD1. CDR1 is SGHKS and CDR2 is YYEKEE in the germline V gene (reference sequence). CDR3 length: 14 amino acids. The trim removed 2 bases at V and 8 bases at J, leaving 6 bases unmatched. CDR3 sequence: CASSFDRASEKLFF. CDR3 in DNA: TGTGCCAGCAGCTTTGACAGGGCAAGCGAAAAACTGTTTTTT.

This chain uses TRBV3-1 (or the pseudogene TRBV3-2) with TRBJ1-4, with 7 positions matching TRBD1. This CDR3 region has 13 residues. Germline assignment: CDR1 LGHDT and CDR2 YNNKEL (reference sequence). Germline trimming cut 5 bases from V and 8 bases from J; bases unmatched to any gene: 5. In nucleotides, the CDR3 is TGTGCCAGCAGCGGCAGGGGGAAGGAAAAACTGTTTTTT. Translating gives CASSGRGKEKLFF.

The rearrangement uses TRBV6-5 and TRBJ2-5; the D is unclear. Between the trimmed V and J ends, which lost 2 bases and 1 base, there was a span of 11 bases. The CDR3 spans 15 residues. Per the germline V gene, CDR1 is MNHEY and CDR2 is SVGAGI. CDR3 in DNA: TGTGCCAGCAGTTACGGCCCCAGGCCCCAAGAGACCCAGTACTTC. It specifies CASSYGPRPQETQYF.

CDR3 DNA: TGCGCCAGCAGCTTAGCGGGGCCCTCCTATAATTCACCCCTCCACTTT. Translated: CASSLAGPSYNSPLHF. The V gene is TRBV5-1, the J gene TRBJ1-6; D is possibly TRBD1 (5 bases). In germline, CDR1 is SGHRS, CDR2 YFSETQ. The CDR3 runs to 16 residues. V dropped 2 bases and J dropped 0 bases, with 9 bases sitting between them. Combining the CDR3 with reference TRBV5-1 and TRBJ1-6 gives the whole variable domain KAGVTQTPRYLIKTRGQQVTLSCSPISGHRSVSWYQQTPGQGLQFLFEYFSETQRNKGNFPGRFSGRQFSNSRSEMNVSTLELGDSALYLCASSLAGPSYNSPLHFGNGTRLTVT.

CDR3 region: CASSSGQRTAVEQYF. CDR3 bases: TGTGCCAGCAGCTCAGGCCAGCGGACAGCGGTAGAGCAGTACTTC. The chain combines TRBV11-2 with TRBJ2-7, with D possibly matching TRBD1 (6 bases). The CDR3 contains 15 residues. CDR1 is SGHAT, CDR2 FQNNGV, per germline. The V gene lost 4 bases and the J gene lost 7 bases, with 20 bases spanning the gap.

This clone was picked up one time. The J gene is TRBJ2-3, the V gene TRBV15; 14 nucleotides agree with TRBD2. The CDR3 is 17 residues long. Germline V lookup: CDR1 LNHNV, CDR2 YYDKDF (reference sequence). V lost 4 bases, J lost 6 bases, and 9 bases stayed unmatched. As DNA, the CDR3 is TGTGCCACCAGCAATCCGACTAGCGGGGGGGCCTTTGATACGCAGTATTTT. It specifies CATSNPTSGGAFDTQYF.

This chain joins TRBV18 and TRBJ1-1; D gene ambiguous. The CDR3 covers 15 residues. Per the germline V gene, CDR1 is KGHSH and CDR2 is LQKENI. V was clipped by 1 base and J by 0 bases, with 9 bases between them. As DNA, the CDR3 is TGTGCCAGCTCACCACTCCCTGAGTTGAACACTGAAGCTTTCTTT. The encoded protein is CASSPLPELNTEAFF.

The genes are TRBV18 and TRBJ2-2; D call uncertain. Germline CDR1 reads KGHSH; CDR2 reads LQKENI. The CDR3 is 13 amino acids. Trimming took off 4 bases at V and 5 bases at J, with 8 bases between the two ends. The CDR3 nucleotides are TGTGCCAGCTCACGAGGCCAGACCGGGGAGCTGTTTTTT. Protein product: CASSRGQTGELFF. Filled out from reference TRBV18 and TRBJ2-2, the complete variable domain reads NAGVMQNPRHLVRRRGQEARLRCSPMKGHSHVYWYRQLPEEGLKFMVYLQKENIIDESGMPKERFSAEFPKEGPSILRIQQVVRGDSAAYFCASSRGQTGELFFGEGSRLTVL.

V is TRBV3-1 (or the pseudogene TRBV3-2) and J is TRBJ2-1, with D maybe TRBD2 (6 bases). CDR1 LGHDT and CDR2 YNNKEL come from the germline V gene (reference sequence). This CDR3 has 13 residues. V was trimmed by 5 bases and J by 4 bases, leaving 9 bases between them. Written as DNA, the CDR3 is TGTGCCAGCAGCTCCGGGGGTTACAATGAGCAGTTCTTC. Amino acids: CASSSGGYNEQFF.

The rearrangement links TRBV6-5 to TRBJ1-2; a possible D gene is TRBD1 (5 bases). Germline V gene sequence: CDR1 MNHEY, CDR2 SVGAGI. V gave up 5 bases and J gave up 4 bases, with 14 bases separating them. The CDR3 loop spans 14 amino acids. Here the CDR3 DNA reads TGTGCCAGCAGTACCCTCGGGGGGACCTATGGCTACACCTTC. Translating it yields CASSTLGGTYGYTF.

This clone was seen only a few times. The V call is TRBV24-1, the J call TRBJ2-3; D perhaps matches TRBD1 (5 bases). There are 15 residues in the CDR3. The V and J ends lost 4 bases and 9 bases respectively, with 19 bases between them. Germline CDR1 and CDR2: KGHDR and SFDVKD. The CDR3 bases are TGTGCCACCAGTGACCAACGCAAGGGCCAGGGAACGCAGTATTTT. Protein: CATSDQRKGQGTQYF.